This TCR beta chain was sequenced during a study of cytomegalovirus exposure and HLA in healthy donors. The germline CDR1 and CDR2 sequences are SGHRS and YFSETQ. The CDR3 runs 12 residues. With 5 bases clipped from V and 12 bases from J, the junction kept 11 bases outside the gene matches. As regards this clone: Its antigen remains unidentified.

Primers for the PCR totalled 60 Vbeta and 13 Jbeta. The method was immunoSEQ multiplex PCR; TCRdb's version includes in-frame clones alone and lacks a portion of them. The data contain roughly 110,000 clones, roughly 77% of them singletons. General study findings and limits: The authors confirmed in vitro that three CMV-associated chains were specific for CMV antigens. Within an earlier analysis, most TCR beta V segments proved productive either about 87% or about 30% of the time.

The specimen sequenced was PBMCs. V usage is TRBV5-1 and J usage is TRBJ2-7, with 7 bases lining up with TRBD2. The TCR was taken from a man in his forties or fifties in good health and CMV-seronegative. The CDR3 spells CASSSGGSYPYF. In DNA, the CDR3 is TGCGCCAGCAGTTCGGGGGGTTCGTATCCGTACTTC.